Ten or more counts support the clone carrying this TCR beta chain. The antigen remains unidentified. CDR3 length equals 14 residues. V lost 5 bases to trimming and J lost 7 bases; unmatched junction nucleotides: 8. Germline-derived CDR1 and CDR2 are DFQATT and SNEGSKA (reference sequence). From RNA transcripts, TCR beta CDR3 regions were amplified. During a first-round RT-PCR of the TCR CDR3, the HTBI primer set was used. TCRdb re-called the multiplex PCR reads with MiXCR, one entry per CDR3 protein. The table records 500,000 to 600,000 distinct CDR3 sequences, roughly 17% of them present only once. The data derive from a study of T cells in Graves' hyperthyroidism and ophthalmopathy. Overall study: Peripheral blood was secured at the point of initial diagnosis, before any treatment. Whole-study results and caveats: Most thyroid clonotypes expanded above 0.001 were also detected in blood.

Uncontrolled infection, other autoimmune disease, pregnancy or lactation disqualified patients from enrolment. It was 8 to 10 ml of fresh peripheral blood that supplied the PBMCs. The chain couples TRBV20-1 to TRBJ1-5; TRBD1 matches 10 bases. Sequenced input: blood. This clonotype was sampled from a woman under 30 with Graves' hyperthyroidism. CDR3 bases: TGCAGTGCTGGGGACAGGGGACTCGGCCAGCCCCAGCATTTT. Its protein is CSAGDRGLGQPQHF.